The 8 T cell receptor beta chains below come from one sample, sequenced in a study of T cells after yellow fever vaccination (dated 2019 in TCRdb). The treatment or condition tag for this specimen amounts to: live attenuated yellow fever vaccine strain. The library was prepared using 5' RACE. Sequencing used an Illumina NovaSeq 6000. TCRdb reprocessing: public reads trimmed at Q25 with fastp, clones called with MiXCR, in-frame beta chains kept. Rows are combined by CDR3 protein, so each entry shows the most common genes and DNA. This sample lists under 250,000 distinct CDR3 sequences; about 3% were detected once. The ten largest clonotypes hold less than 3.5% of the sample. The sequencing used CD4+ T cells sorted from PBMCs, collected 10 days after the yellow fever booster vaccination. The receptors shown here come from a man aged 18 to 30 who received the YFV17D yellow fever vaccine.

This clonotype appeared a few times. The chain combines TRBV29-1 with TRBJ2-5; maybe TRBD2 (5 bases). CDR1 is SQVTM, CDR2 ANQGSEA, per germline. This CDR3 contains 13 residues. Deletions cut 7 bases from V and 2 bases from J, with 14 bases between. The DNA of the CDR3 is TGCAGCGCCGGACGAGGGTTTCAAGAGACCCAGTACTTC. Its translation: CSAGRGFQETQYF.

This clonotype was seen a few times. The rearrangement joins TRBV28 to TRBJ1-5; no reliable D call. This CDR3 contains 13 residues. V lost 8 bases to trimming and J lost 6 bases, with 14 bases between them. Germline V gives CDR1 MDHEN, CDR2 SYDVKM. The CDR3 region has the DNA TGTGCCAGCCTTTCTCTGTTGGGTCAGCCCCAGCATTTT. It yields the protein CASLSLLGQPQHF.

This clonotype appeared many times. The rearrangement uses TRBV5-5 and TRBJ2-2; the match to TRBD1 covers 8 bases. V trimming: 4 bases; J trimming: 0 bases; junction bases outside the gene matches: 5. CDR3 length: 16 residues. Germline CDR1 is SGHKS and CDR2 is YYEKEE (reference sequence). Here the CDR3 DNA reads TGTGCCAGCAGCATAACAGGGGGAGCGAACACCGGGGAGCTGTTTTTT. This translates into CASSITGGANTGELFF.

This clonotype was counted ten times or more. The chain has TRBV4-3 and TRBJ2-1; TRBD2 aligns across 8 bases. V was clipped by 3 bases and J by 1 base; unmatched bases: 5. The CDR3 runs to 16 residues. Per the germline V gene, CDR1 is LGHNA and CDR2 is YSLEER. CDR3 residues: CASSQGRGGSYNEQFF. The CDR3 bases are TGCGCCAGCAGCCAGGGTCGGGGGGGATCCTACAATGAGCAGTTCTTC.

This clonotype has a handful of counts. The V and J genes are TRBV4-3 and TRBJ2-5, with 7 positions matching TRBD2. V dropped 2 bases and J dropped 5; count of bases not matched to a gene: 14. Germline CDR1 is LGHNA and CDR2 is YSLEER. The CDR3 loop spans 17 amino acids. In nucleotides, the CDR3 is TGCGCCAGCAGCCAAAACTCGGGCGGGGGTCTACGTGAGACCCAGTACTTC. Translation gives CASSQNSGGGLRETQYF.

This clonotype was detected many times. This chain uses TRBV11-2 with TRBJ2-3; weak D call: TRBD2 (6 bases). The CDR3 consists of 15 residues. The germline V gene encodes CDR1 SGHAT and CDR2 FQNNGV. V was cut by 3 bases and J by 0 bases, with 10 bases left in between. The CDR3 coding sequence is TGTGCCAGCAGCTTTCCGGGACTCAGCACAGATACGCAGTATTTT. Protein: CASSFPGLSTDTQYF.

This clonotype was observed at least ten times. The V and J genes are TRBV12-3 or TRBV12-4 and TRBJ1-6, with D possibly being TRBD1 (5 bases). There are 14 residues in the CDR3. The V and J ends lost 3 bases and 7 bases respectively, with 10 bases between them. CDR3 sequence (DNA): TGTGCCAGCAGTTTTGGTCAGGGCAATTCACCCCTCCACTTT. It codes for CASSFGQGNSPLHF.

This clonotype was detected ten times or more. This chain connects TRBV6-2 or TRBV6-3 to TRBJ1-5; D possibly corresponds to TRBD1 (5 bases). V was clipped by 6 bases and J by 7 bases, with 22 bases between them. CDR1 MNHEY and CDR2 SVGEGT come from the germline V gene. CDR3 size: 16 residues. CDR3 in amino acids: CASSSIGTAAGQPQHF. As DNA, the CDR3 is TGTGCCAGCAGCTCCATCGGGACGGCTGCAGGACAGCCCCAGCATTTT.